These 23 T cell receptor beta chains originate from one sample sequenced in a study of persistence of HIV-infected CD4 T cells. Anti-CD3/anti-CD28 beads served as a nonspecific positive control stimulus. Sorting of responding CD4+ T cells relied on upregulated CD40 ligand together with CD69. This was the immunoSEQ version 4 assay in survey mode. The repertoire was sequenced with immunoSEQ multiplex PCR; TCRdb's copy has only in-frame clones and lacks some. The sample has about 51,000 clones, over 80% seen once. These TCRs' antigens remain unknown. The source was CD4+ T cells sorted from PBMCs after 18-hour stimulation, collected from a patient who received antiretroviral therapy. These receptors came from an adult woman with HIV who was CMV-seropositive.

As for this clone: The same CDR3 is also encoded by other DNA sequences in this sample. The V gene is TRBV2, the J gene TRBJ1-1, with 7 bases matching TRBD1. The CDR3 is 14 residues long. Germline-derived CDR1 and CDR2 are SNHLY and FYNNEI. V lost 6 bases, J lost 0 bases, and 4 bases stayed unmatched. DNA of the CDR3: TGTGCCAGCAGGGGACAGTATATGAACACTGAAGCTTTCTTT. Its translation: CASRGQYMNTEAFF. Supplemented by reference TRBV2 and TRBJ1-1, the full variable domain reads EPEVTQTPSHQVTQMGQEVILRCVPISNHLYFYWYRQILGQKVEFLVSFYNNEISEKSEIFDDQFSVERPDGSNFTLKIRSTKLEDSAMYFCASRGQYMNTEAFFGQGTRLTVV.

CDR3 residues: CASSLPGTDLEQYF. The CDR3 nucleotides are TGTGCCAGCAGTTTACCAGGGACCGATCTCGAGCAGTACTTC. The gene calls are TRBV28 and TRBJ2-7; D could derive from TRBD1 or TRBD2 (5 bases each). Per the germline V gene, CDR1 is MDHEN and CDR2 is SYDVKM. CDR3 size: 14 residues. Between the trimmed V and J ends, which lost 2 bases and 6 bases, there was a span of 14 bases.

The V call is TRBV19, the J call TRBJ2-6; TRBD1 might be the D (6 bases). The CDR3 runs to 16 residues. Germline V gene data show CDR1 as LNHDA and CDR2 as SQIVND (reference sequence). Trimming pared 7 bases from V and 0 bases from J, leaving 13 bases between. The DNA for the CDR3 is TGTGCCAGTAAAATGACAGGACTCTCTGGGGCCAACGTCCTGACTTTC. This sequence encodes CASKMTGLSGANVLTF.

The chain links TRBV5-5 to TRBJ2-5; 7 bases are a match to TRBD1. The CDR3 contains 14 residues. Germline lookup yields CDR1 SGHKS and CDR2 YYEKEE (reference sequence). With V trimmed by 2 bases and J by 4 bases, 5 bases remained unmatched. The CDR3 DNA is TGTGCCAGCAGCTTACAGGGGTCCCCAGAGACCCAGTACTTC. It is translated as CASSLQGSPETQYF.

The chain recombines TRBV28 with TRBJ2-2; no clear D. Trimming pared 7 bases from V and 0 bases from J, leaving 9 bases between. CDR3 length: 14 residues. The germline V gene has CDR1 MDHEN and CDR2 SYDVKM. CDR3 sequence (DNA): TGTGCCAGCAAAGACGGCGCGAACACCGGGGAGCTGTTTTTT. Its protein product is CASKDGANTGELFF.

This chain links TRBV7-9 with TRBJ1-1, with 7 bases identical to TRBD1. V trimming: 5 bases; J trimming: 8 bases; junction bases outside the gene matches: 14. This CDR3 is 15 amino acids long. Germline lookup yields CDR1 SEHNR and CDR2 FQNEAQ (reference sequence). Here the CDR3 DNA reads TGTGCCAGCAGCCTCCTGGGGACAGTAGGGGAAGAAGCTTTCTTT. It is translated as CASSLLGTVGEEAFF.

The chain uses TRBV9 and TRBJ2-1, with 12 bases matching TRBD2. Trimming removed 0 bases from V and 2 bases from J; junction bases left unmatched: 0. CDR3 length: 16 amino acids. Germline values: CDR1 SGDLS, CDR2 YYNGEE. CDR3 region: CASSVGTSGTYNEQFF. The CDR3 coding sequence is TGTGCCAGCAGCGTAGGGACTAGCGGGACCTACAATGAGCAGTTCTTC.

The J gene is TRBJ2-7, the V gene TRBV7-3; D might be TRBD1 or TRBD2, each matching 5 bases. V lost 2 bases to trimming and J lost 0 bases, with 11 bases between them. The CDR3 spans 15 residues. Germline V lookup: CDR1 SGHTA, CDR2 FQGTGA. The CDR3: CASSLFSGGSYEQYF. CDR3 sequence (DNA): TGTGCCAGCAGCTTATTTTCTGGGGGCTCCTACGAGCAGTACTTC.

This chain connects TRBV4-3 to TRBJ2-7; perhaps TRBD2 as D (6 bases). The CDR3 contains 16 residues. CDR1 is LGHNA and CDR2 is YSLEER in the germline V gene. V was trimmed by 0 bases and J by 1 base, leaving 13 bases between them. CDR3 region: CASSQDWGVPSYEQYF. CDR3 DNA: TGCGCCAGCAGCCAAGATTGGGGGGTCCCGTCCTACGAGCAGTACTTC.

The chain carries TRBV29-1 and TRBJ1-6; 10 bases map to TRBD1. CDR1 SQVTM and CDR2 ANQGSEA come from the germline V gene. The V segment lost 5 bases and the J segment 4 bases; nucleotides outside the gene matches: 8. The CDR3 length is 16 residues. CDR3: CSVSGQGGLYNSPLHF. The CDR3 nucleotides read TGCAGCGTTTCCGGACAGGGGGGACTTTATAATTCACCCCTCCACTTT.

CDR3 sequence: CASSPVDRERVRYEQYF. In DNA form, the CDR3 reads TGTGCCAGCTCACCAGTTGACAGGGAGCGGGTGCGCTACGAGCAGTACTTC. The chain has TRBV18 and TRBJ2-7; TRBD1 might be the D (7 bases). The CDR3 extends over 17 amino acids. The V gene's germline CDR1 is KGHSH and CDR2 LQKENI. V lost 2 bases and J 3 bases, leaving 20 bases between the germline ends. The full variable domain, rest sourced from reference TRBV18 and TRBJ2-7, is NAGVMQNPRHLVRRRGQEARLRCSPMKGHSHVYWYRQLPEEGLKFMVYLQKENIIDESGMPKERFSAEFPKEGPSILRIQQVVRGDSAAYFCASSPVDRERVRYEQYFGPGTRLTVT.

The gene calls are TRBV21-1 and TRBJ2-7; the table's D call, TRBD2, has no DNA check behind it. TRBV21-1 is an annotated pseudogene. The CDR3 runs 16 residues. The CDR3 sequence is CASSKEVAGVGYEQYF. Here the CDR3 DNA reads TGTGCCAGCAGCAAAGAAGTGGCGGGAGTGGGGTACGAGCAGTACTTC.

This chain joins TRBV18 and TRBJ1-3; TRBD1 aligns across 7 bases. V dropped 4 bases and J dropped 2; count of bases not matched to a gene: 8. CDR1 KGHSH and CDR2 LQKENI come from the germline V gene. The CDR3 has 16 residues. CDR3 nucleotides: TGTGCCAGCTCACGAGGGGGCAGGGGACCTGGAAACACCATATATTTT. It specifies CASSRGGRGPGNTIYF.

The chain couples TRBV5-4 to TRBJ1-6; D remains unclear. V was pared by 0 bases and J by 5 bases, with 12 bases between. Germline V gene lookup returns CDR1 SGHNT and CDR2 YYREEE (reference sequence). This CDR3 contains 16 residues. This chain's CDR3 is CASSLGTSRNNSPLHF. In nucleotides, the CDR3 is TGTGCCAGCAGCTTGGGTACTTCACGGAATAATTCACCCCTCCACTTT.

This clone has a single count. J is TRBJ2-7 and V is TRBV25-1; 9 bases align to TRBD1. Germline CDR1 reads MGHDK; CDR2 reads SYGVNS. V trimming: 5 bases; J trimming: 7 bases; junction bases outside the gene matches: 9. The CDR3 is 14 amino acids. CDR3 amino acids: CASSPVGQGKEQYF. The DNA of the CDR3 is TGTGCCAGCAGTCCGGTGGGACAGGGAAAGGAGCAGTACTTC.

This clone was observed once. The chain couples TRBV10-3 to TRBJ2-2; 7 bases agree with TRBD1. Germline CDR1 reads ENHRY; CDR2 reads SYGVKD. Trimming removed 6 bases from V and 2 bases from J; junction bases left unmatched: 9. The CDR3 is 16 amino acids. The CDR3 sequence is CAISSARDSNTGELFF. The CDR3, as DNA: TGTGCCATCAGCTCCGCCCGGGACAGCAACACCGGGGAGCTGTTTTTT.

The gene calls are TRBV5-1 and TRBJ1-1, with D tentatively TRBD1 (6 bases). CDR3 length: 14 residues. V was pared by 4 bases and J by 0 bases, with 10 bases between. Germline CDR1 is SGHRS and CDR2 is YFSETQ. The CDR3 bases are TGCGCCAGCAGCGGGGGGCCCATGAACACTGAAGCTTTCTTT. Amino acid sequence: CASSGGPMNTEAFF.

V usage is TRBV25-1 and J usage is TRBJ1-1; D is unclear. Germline V gives CDR1 MGHDK, CDR2 SYGVNS. This CDR3 region has 12 residues. The germline V and J ends were trimmed by 2 bases and 7 bases, with 8 bases remaining between them. CDR3 region: CASSEGYGEAFF. CDR3 DNA sequence: TGTGCCAGCAGTGAAGGGTACGGTGAAGCTTTCTTT.

With regard to this clone: The junction departs from germline at one end; a sequencing error may be responsible. The chain couples TRBV5-6 to TRBJ1-2; D possibly corresponds to TRBD1 (5 bases). This CDR3 contains 14 residues. Germline V gene data show CDR1 as SGHDT and CDR2 as YYEEEE. CDR3 amino acids: CASSLRGVDYDYTF. CDR3 nucleotides: TGTGCCAGCAGCTTGAGAGGGGTCGACTATGACTACACCTTC.

The chain joins TRBV30 to TRBJ1-1; no reliable D call. The CDR3 is 14 residues long. CDR1 GTSNPN and CDR2 SVGIG come from the germline V gene (reference sequence). V was shortened by 0 bases and J by 0 bases, with 8 bases between the two germline ends. CDR3 residues: CAWSVPGVNTEAFF. CDR3 DNA sequence: TGTGCCTGGAGTGTACCGGGTGTGAACACTGAAGCTTTCTTT.

This clone was detected a few times. This chain connects TRBV18 to TRBJ1-6; D remains unclear. Trimming pared 10 bases from V and 6 bases from J, leaving 13 bases between. CDR3 length: 13 residues. In germline, CDR1 is KGHSH, CDR2 LQKENI. As DNA, the CDR3 is TGTGCCACCCAGGAGGGTATTAATTCACCCCTCCACTTT. Amino acids: CATQEGINSPLHF.

The chain is built from TRBV19 and TRBJ1-6; 12 bases are a match to TRBD1. With V trimmed by 7 bases and J by 12 bases, 7 bases remained unmatched. The CDR3 length is 14 residues. Germline lookup yields CDR1 LNHDA and CDR2 SQIVND (reference sequence). Here the CDR3 reads CASTTGTGGLPLHF. The CDR3 DNA reads as TGTGCCAGTACCACTGGGACAGGGGGCTTACCCCTCCACTTT.

The CDR3 region has the DNA TGTGCCAGCACCAGGGAGGCCAACTATGGCTACACCTTC. It yields the protein CASTREANYGYTF. The chain recombines TRBV6-5 with TRBJ1-2, with D tentatively TRBD1 (5 bases). Germline V gene data show CDR1 as MNHEY and CDR2 as SVGAGI. V lost 7 bases to trimming and J lost 2 bases, with 11 bases between them. The CDR3 is 13 amino acids.